This T cell receptor beta chain was retrieved from a study of identical twins. Study-level points and caveats: Zero-insertion analyses were open to partial confounding by invariant MAIT and iNKT cells.

This clonotype was detected only a few times. The antigen is undetermined. The germline V gene has CDR1 DFQATT and CDR2 SNEGSKA (reference sequence). This CDR3 is built from 15 residues. V shed 4 bases, J shed 4 bases, and the junction held 6 bases outside the gene matches. Via MiXCR, TCRdb re-called the 5' RACE reads, giving one row per CDR3 protein. The sample lists about 790,000 distinct CDR3 sequences, over 15% seen once, with around 13% in the top ten. This sample was also put to use in a study of T cells expressing NK-cell markers. As that report states: Several donors showed these clonotypes also leading the CD3+CD56-NKG2C+ fraction.

Sequencing was performed on PBMCs. V gene TRBV20-1 combines with J gene TRBJ2-1; 11 nucleotides agree with TRBD2. This clonotype originated in a woman aged 18-29 years in good health. CDR3 nucleotides: TGCAGTGCTACCCAACTAGCGGGGGATTACAATGAGCAGTTCTTC. Translated, it gives CSATQLAGDYNEQFF.